Each of the 21 T cell receptor beta chains below was sequenced from the same sample in a study of blood T cell repertoires in COVID-19 (dated by TCRdb to 2020 to 2022). Preparation of the library involved the immunoSEQ multiplex PCR assay. This immuneACCESS table, as held by TCRdb, lists in-frame sequences with V and J called but not all clones. Of the missing ones, under half trace to an unresolved V gene in checked studies; the others have no known cause. The sample table shows some 300,000 clones, and around 89% are seen once. The top ten clonotypes cover 5.5% to 8% of the sample. Sequencing was performed on peripheral blood. The origin of the receptors is a woman aged 50 to 60 with COVID-19, enrolled during active disease.

V usage is TRBV5-1 and J usage is TRBJ1-1; 7 bases are shared with TRBD1. V was pared by 1 base and J by 1 base, with 7 bases of the junction left unmatched. CDR1 is SGHRS, CDR2 YFSETQ, per germline. This CDR3 contains 16 residues. CDR3 DNA sequence: TGCGCCAGCAGCTTGTCCTTGGGACAGCAGAACACTGAAGCTTTCTTT. Protein sequence: CASSLSLGQQNTEAFF.

A single count supports this clone. The V gene is TRBV3-1 (or the pseudogene TRBV3-2), the J gene TRBJ1-1; 9 bases map to TRBD1. The germline V gene has CDR1 LGHDT and CDR2 YNNKEL (reference sequence). V gave up 5 bases and J gave up 5 bases; unmatched junction bases: 6. The CDR3 contains 14 residues. Here the CDR3 reads CASSFQTGGTEAFF. CDR3 bases: TGTGCCAGCAGCTTCCAGACAGGGGGGACTGAAGCTTTCTTT.

The V call is TRBV10-3, the J call TRBJ2-5; TRBD2 aligns across 9 bases. Germline lookup yields CDR1 ENHRY and CDR2 SYGVKD. Trimming cost V 9 bases and J 5 bases; bases outside gene matches: 31. The CDR3 runs 21 residues. The CDR3 DNA sequence: TGTGCCATACGCCGGAGCCCGGGGGTTCGAGCGGGAGGAGCGGGTTTGGAGACCCAGTACTTC. Its protein product is CAIRRSPGVRAGGAGLETQYF.

This chain connects TRBV6-5 to TRBJ1-1, with D unclear. The CDR3 runs to 13 residues. Germline CDR1 MNHEY, CDR2 SVGAGI. V was shortened by 4 bases and J by 5 bases, with 11 bases between the two germline ends. The CDR3 is CASSSGRRTEAFF. The CDR3 DNA reads TGTGCCAGCAGTTCCGGGCGGAGGACTGAAGCTTTCTTT.

The chain links TRBV6-5 to TRBJ2-2, with TRBD1 matching over 7 bases. CDR1 is MNHEY, CDR2 SVGAGI, per germline. CDR3 length: 13 residues. J was trimmed by 3 bases and V by 7 bases; bases with no gene match: 2. In DNA, the CDR3 is TGTGCCAGCACGGGACAGTACACCGGGGAGCTGTTTTTT. Translation gives CASTGQYTGELFF.

This sequence joins TRBV27 and TRBJ1-1; tentatively, D is TRBD1 (5 bases). The CDR3 runs to 14 residues. Trimming cost V 6 bases and J 10 bases, with 21 bases left between them. Germline V CDR1 and CDR2: MNHEY, SMNVEV (reference sequence). This CDR3 is CASRLKTDSGGAFF. The CDR3 DNA reads TGTGCCAGCAGATTAAAGACGGATTCGGGGGGAGCTTTCTTT.

This chain uses TRBV6-5 with TRBJ1-2; D is possibly TRBD1 (6 bases). The CDR3 runs to 11 residues. Germline V gene data show CDR1 as MNHEY and CDR2 as SVGAGI. Trimming took off 11 bases at V and 7 bases at J, with 14 bases between the two ends. CDR3 residues: CARIQGIGYTF. In DNA form, the CDR3 reads TGTGCCCGCATACAGGGAATTGGCTACACCTTC.

The sample holds a few counts of this clone. The V call is TRBV7-2, the J call TRBJ1-2; 10 bases map to TRBD1. The junction had 13 bases not matched to a gene; V was cut back by 4 bases and J by 2 bases. There are 18 residues in the CDR3. From germline, CDR1 is SGHTA and CDR2 FQGNSA. In nucleotides, the CDR3 is TGTGCCAGCAGCTACTCTCCTGCTGGGACAGGGGAGAACTATGGCTACACCTTC. It specifies CASSYSPAGTGENYGYTF.

This clone came up once. The chain couples TRBV4-1 to TRBJ2-1; D possibly corresponds to TRBD2 (6 bases). V lost 1 base and J lost 10, with 11 bases in between. The germline V gene has CDR1 MGHRA and CDR2 YSYEKL. The CDR3 is 13 amino acids. The CDR3 here is CASSQAVREEQFF. CDR3 nucleotides: TGCGCCAGCAGCCAAGCAGTTCGGGAGGAGCAGTTCTTC.

The rearrangement joins TRBV5-1 to TRBJ1-1; D is unclear. CDR3 size: 14 residues. Trimming removed 0 bases from V and 1 base from J, with 7 bases in between. Per germline, CDR1 SGHRS and CDR2 YFSETQ. The CDR3 DNA sequence: TGCGCCAGCAGCTTGGGATCCAGGAACACTGAAGCTTTCTTT. It yields the protein CASSLGSRNTEAFF.

This clone has only one observation. The chain couples TRBV7-9 to TRBJ1-1, with 11 bases aligning to TRBD1. Germline loops: CDR1 SEHNR, CDR2 FQNEAQ (reference sequence). This CDR3 has 15 amino acids. V was pared by 4 bases and J by 5 bases, with 6 bases of the junction left unmatched. The chain's CDR3 is CASSSRDRGNTEAFF. The CDR3 DNA reads as TGTGCCAGCAGCTCCCGGGACAGGGGGAATACTGAAGCTTTCTTT. The full variable domain, rest sourced from reference TRBV7-9 and TRBJ1-1, is DTGVSQNPRHKITKRGQNVTFRCDPISEHNRLYWYRQTLGQGPEFLTYFQNEAQLEKSRLLSDRFSAERPKGSFSTLEIQRTEQGDSAMYLCASSSRDRGNTEAFFGQGTRLTVV.

This chain links TRBV6-5 with TRBJ1-1; TRBD1 might be the D (6 bases). This CDR3 contains 14 residues. CDR1 is MNHEY and CDR2 is SVGAGI in the germline V gene. Trimming took off 2 bases at V and 1 base at J, with 8 bases between the two ends. CDR3 sequence reads: CASSYDRPNTEAFF. As DNA, the CDR3 is TGTGCCAGCAGTTACGACAGGCCGAACACTGAAGCTTTCTTT.

The chain links TRBV6-5 to TRBJ2-7; D is uncertain. CDR1 and CDR2 (germline): MNHEY, SVGAGI. The CDR3 runs 15 residues. Between the trimmed V and J ends, which lost 0 bases and 0 bases, there was a span of 9 bases. CDR3 protein: CASSYSVMSSYEQYF. CDR3 coding DNA: TGTGCCAGCAGTTACTCGGTAATGAGCTCCTACGAGCAGTACTTC.

The J gene is TRBJ2-1, the V gene TRBV27; 9 nucleotides align to TRBD2. The junction had 11 bases not matched to a gene; V was cut back by 3 bases and J by 8 bases. The CDR3 length is 16 residues. CDR1 and CDR2 from the germline V gene are MNHEY and SMNVEV (reference sequence). Here the CDR3 reads CASSFASLAGYDEQFF. The CDR3 nucleotides are TGTGCCAGCAGTTTCGCCTCCCTAGCGGGATACGATGAGCAGTTCTTC.

The table lists this clone with a few counts. The rearrangement links TRBV4-2 to TRBJ2-7, with D maybe TRBD1 (5 bases). CDR1 and CDR2 (germline): LGHNA, YNFKEQ. The CDR3 is made up of 15 amino acids. Trimming left V 4 bases short and J 5 bases short, with 18 bases between. CDR3 DNA: TGTGCCAGCAGCCCCCTAGGGGCGCAAGCCAACGAGCAGTACTTC. It is translated as CASSPLGAQANEQYF.

The chain joins TRBV4-1 to TRBJ2-7; 10 bases fit TRBD2. This CDR3 region has 15 residues. Per the germline V gene, CDR1 is MGHRA and CDR2 is YSYEKL. The ends lost 1 base at V and 7 bases at J; junction bases unmatched: 7. For the CDR3, the DNA is TGCGCCAGCAGCCAAGTGGCTAGCGGGAGCCTTGAGCAGTACTTC. Amino acids: CASSQVASGSLEQYF.

The rearrangement links TRBV2 to TRBJ2-7; D is unresolved. Germline CDR1 SNHLY, CDR2 FYNNEI. The CDR3 is 11 residues long. The germline V and J ends were trimmed by 6 bases and 0 bases, with 3 bases remaining between them. The CDR3 DNA reads as TGTGCCAGCAGGGCCTCCTACGAGCAGTACTTC. The encoded protein is CASRASYEQYF.

The chain combines TRBV14 with TRBJ2-1, with TRBD1 matching over 9 bases. The length of the CDR3 is 15 residues. Looked up from germline, CDR1 is SGHDN and CDR2 is FVKESK. After removal of 6 bases from V and 7 bases from J, the junction contained 10 bases not matched to a gene. The CDR3 spells CASRPAGQGYNEQFF. The CDR3 bases are TGTGCCAGCAGACCCGCGGGACAGGGTTATAATGAGCAGTTCTTC.

The chain combines TRBV19 with TRBJ2-3; TRBD1 is a possible D gene (6 bases). With 4 bases removed from V and 4 bases from J, the gap between germline ends came to 15 bases. From germline, CDR1 is LNHDA and CDR2 SQIVND (reference sequence). This CDR3 has 15 amino acids. CDR3 coding DNA: TGTGCCAGTAGTAATCGGGGCGCAGGGGCAGATACGCAGTATTTT. Its translation is CASSNRGAGADTQYF.

The rearrangement links TRBV5-1 to TRBJ1-4, with a weak D call TRBD1 (6 bases). V lost 5 bases to trimming and J lost 5 bases, with 19 bases between them. Germline loops: CDR1 SGHRS, CDR2 YFSETQ. The CDR3 has 16 residues. In nucleotides, the CDR3 is TGCGCCAGCAGTTTGCGGGCCAGGGGAAGAAATGAAAAACTGTTTTTT. Translation gives CASSLRARGRNEKLFF. The full variable domain, its missing parts supplied by reference TRBV5-1 and TRBJ1-4, is KAGVTQTPRYLIKTRGQQVTLSCSPISGHRSVSWYQQTPGQGLQFLFEYFSETQRNKGNFPGRFSGRQFSNSRSEMNVSTLELGDSALYLCASSLRARGRNEKLFFGSGTQLSVL.

The chain couples TRBV27 to TRBJ2-1; D possibly corresponds to TRBD2 (6 bases). The V and J ends lost 0 bases and 6 bases respectively, with 15 bases between them. The V gene's germline CDR1 is MNHEY and CDR2 SMNVEV (reference sequence). The CDR3 has 16 residues. CDR3 nucleotide sequence: TGTGCCAGCAGTTTATCGGGCGGGACTTTCTTCAATGAGCAGTTCTTC. Its translation is CASSLSGGTFFNEQFF.